Detailed here is one T cell receptor beta chain. Its antigen is still unknown. No quality values exist for individual bases; no much larger clone is one base distant. Sequencing of the TRB variable region was done with the immunoSEQ hsTCRB v3.0 assay at survey level resolution. A depth of roughly 35,000-50,000 T-cell genomes per sample was targeted for TRB sequencing. Pooled TRB libraries were sequenced on an Illumina MiSeq with a v3 150-cycle kit. In the original analysis: Repertoire analysis was performed in R inside a reproducible Nextflow workflow that covered QC, data transformation and analysis. LymphoSeq2, an R package for AIRR-Seq data exploration, was used to implement custom analyses. A few samples yielding fewer than 5000 total TRB sequences were excluded, leaving 150 to 200 analyzed HIV repertoires. Among the approximately 190 retained HIV repertoires, some 60 were collected before ART initiation and around 130 after ART initiation. Each repertoire was downsampled to 5000 TRB nucleotide sequences, and summary statistics were averaged across 100 downsampling iterations. The analysis kept only TRB sequences whose CDR3 regions were at least seven amino acids long. A Shannon entropy-derived clonality score and the Gini coefficient were used to measure diversity. Repertoire networks linked the top 5000 CDR3 amino acid sequences whenever two sequences differed by an edit distance of one. For TRB CDR3 amino acid sequences, GLIPH2 was used to predict antigen specificity groups and MHC restriction. CDR3 amino acid sequences were matched against VDJdb and McPAS-TCR to flag known CMV, EBV, HIV or tissue antigen associations. Pre-ART, post-ART and control groups were compared with Wilcoxon signed-rank tests and Holm-Bonferroni correction. TCRdb took over this immuneACCESS table, retaining in-frame rearrangements with V and J assigned. Such tables are incomplete; in checked studies, under half of the missing clones stem from an unresolved V gene, and the remainder is unexplained. D and trimming come from the DNA, and the V and J calls and clone size come from that table. The sample profile shows 7,000 to 9,500 clones; roughly four fifths of them were found once. The biggest ten clones account for about 15% of the sample.

This entry belongs to a study of long-term antiretroviral therapy in people with HIV (dated by TCRdb to between 2021 and 2024). Context from the whole study: The earliest samples were collected roughly a decade before the 2015 WHO recommendation for immediate ART, at a time when ART was usually postponed until CD4 counts fell. A total of fewer than 250 cryopreserved PBMC samples came from roughly 30 adults with confirmed HIV infection and were collected serially over a mean of roughly 6 years (range 1-12). Whether ART initiation and durable HIV suppression were associated with changes in peripheral blood TRB repertoire composition and diversity was tested in a retrospective serial study. Of the roughly 27 participants with HIV, fewer than twelve were female. Test extractions of a monoclonal T-cell line alongside some 36 polyclonal samples showed no cross-contamination during QIAcube processing.

To be included, a participant needed at least one PBMC sample from before ART initiation plus at least two post-ART samples. Treatment was received in the United States of America by all participants with HIV. Before DNA extraction, cryopreserved samples containing roughly 1-10 million PBMC were thawed and washed. At the time of the earliest PBMC sample for each participant with HIV, ages ranged from roughly 20 to 60 years. PBMC samples from each participant spanned 1-4 timepoints before ART initiation and 2-8 timepoints after ART initiation, with a median of 7 samples. For every participant, serial HIV viral load, CD4+ T-cell count, ART history and demographic data were obtained. Using a Qiagen kit on a QIAcube, genomic DNA was extracted from unsorted PBMC, with samples processed in batches of 12. The germline ends are 14 bases apart after V is trimmed by 7 bases and J by 6 bases. Its CDR3 holds 12 amino acids, cysteine through phenylalanine. Here the CDR3 DNA is all that survives: 36 bases in frame from base 1. The germline V gene provides CDR1 SGHRS and CDR2 YFSETQ.

Summary of the overall study and its limitations: Since PBMC availability was limited, sequencing covered only the TCR beta chain, with no alpha chain pairing. Narrower CDR3 length ranges were observed in HIV repertoires than in controls, and an antigen-experienced repertoire with only a slight naive shift after ART was suggested by the network structure. Unsorted PBMC were profiled instead of sorted CD4+ and CD8+ T cells because pre-ART samples had limited cell numbers. Expanded TRB clones identified before ART initiation dominated the repertoire at all time points, although this dominance fluctuated and declined in many PLHIV after ART. A significant increase in TRB diversity was found to be associated with ART initiation, although TRB diversity was observed to remain significantly below that of transplant donor controls even after long-term ART. Samples dated from the mid-2000s to the late 2010s, and the ART regimens used may be less effective than current ones. Inferences about post-ART repertoire changes are limited because no data were available on ART adherence, viral resistance or therapy changes.

The clonotype originates from a man aged 35 to 55 with HIV. The source material was unsorted PBMCs, sampled 0.1 years after starting antiretroviral therapy. The chain is encoded by TRBV5-1 joined to TRBJ2-7, with TRBD1 perhaps the D gene, on 6 matching bases. The CDR3 here reads CASAEQGGEQYF. The DNA reads TGCGCCAGCGCGGAACAGGGCGGCGAGCAGTACTTC.